This T cell receptor beta chain derives from a study of shared clonotypes between healthy human individuals. Study-level information: The donor group consisted of a couple of women and a few men, aged 18 to 49.

This was a deep-level run. Sequenced by immunoSEQ multiplex PCR; TCRdb stores in-frame clones only, minus some. The sample shows some 480,000 clones, around three quarters of them seen only once. In the case of this clone: The antigen is unknown.

The CDR3 spans 14 residues. CDR1 SGDLS and CDR2 YYNGEE come from the germline V gene. The ends lost 4 bases at V and 7 bases at J; junction bases unmatched: 10. Regarding the study as a whole: A limitation of the genetic and exposure-history diversity represented arose from few donors.

Sequencing used PBMCs. V is TRBV9 and J is TRBJ1-2; 7 bases are a match to TRBD1. The origin of this receptor is a woman aged 40 to 50 in good health. Some clones in this sample may be carry-over from other donors' samples. CDR3 in amino acids: CASSLDREASGYTF. The CDR3 coding sequence is TGTGCCAGCAGCTTAGACAGGGAAGCGTCTGGCTACACCTTC.